One sample yielded the 32 T cell receptor beta chains listed below, sequenced in a study of blood T cell repertoires in COVID-19. Clones were sequenced by immunoSEQ multiplex PCR, and TCRdb holds only the in-frame ones, with some missing. There are about 260,000 clones in the sample; around 86% occur only once, and roughly 1.6% lies in the top ten. Sequenced input: peripheral blood. Receptors originate from a middle-aged woman who had recovered from COVID-19.

V gene TRBV27 combines with J gene TRBJ1-1; 7 nucleotides agree with TRBD1. Losses at the gene ends were 5 bases for V and 10 bases for J; bases not matched to a gene: 7. The CDR3 sequence is 12 residues long. Germline loops: CDR1 MNHEY, CDR2 SMNVEV (reference sequence). The CDR3 spells CASSEQGFGAFF. The CDR3 DNA reads as TGTGCCAGCAGTGAACAGGGGTTCGGAGCTTTCTTT.

This clone was counted a few times. The rearrangement links TRBV4-2 to TRBJ1-4, with D unclear. Germline assignment: CDR1 LGHNA and CDR2 YNFKEQ. V lost 0 bases and J 4 bases, leaving 9 bases between the germline ends. This CDR3 spans 15 amino acids. Written as DNA, the CDR3 is TGTGCCAGCAGCCAAGATGGCCAGTTTAATGAAAAACTGTTTTTT. It specifies CASSQDGQFNEKLFF.

The rearrangement uses TRBV4-1 and TRBJ2-7; 7 nucleotides match TRBD1. Germline CDR1 reads MGHRA; CDR2 reads YSYEKL. The CDR3 sequence is 16 residues long. V trimming: 0 bases; J trimming: 4 bases; junction bases outside the gene matches: 9. CDR3 sequence reads: CASSQDRGPVLYEQYF. CDR3 coding DNA: TGCGCCAGCAGCCAAGATAGGGGGCCCGTGCTTTACGAGCAGTACTTC.

The J gene is TRBJ1-1, the V gene TRBV5-1; unclear D gene. There are 13 residues in the CDR3. V was pared by 4 bases and J by 0 bases, with 7 bases between. The V gene's germline CDR1 is SGHRS and CDR2 YFSETQ. CDR3 sequence: CASSVGVNTEAFF. Written as DNA, the CDR3 is TGCGCCAGCAGCGTGGGCGTGAACACTGAAGCTTTCTTT.

This chain joins TRBV15 and TRBJ2-7; D possibly corresponds to TRBD1 (5 bases). The CDR3 extends over 13 amino acids. V was shortened by 5 bases and J by 6 bases, with 14 bases between the two germline ends. Germline V CDR1 and CDR2: LNHNV, YYDKDF (reference sequence). The CDR3: CATSHARASEQYF. The DNA for the CDR3 is TGTGCCACCAGCCACGCCAGGGCTTCCGAGCAGTACTTC. The variable domain in full, with the rest retrieved from reference TRBV15 and TRBJ2-7, is DAMVIQNPRYQVTQFGKPVTLSCSQTLNHNVMYWYQQKSSQAPKLLFHYYDKDFNNEADTPDNFQSRRPNTSFCFLDIRSPGLGDTAMYLCATSHARASEQYFGPGTRLTVT.

The V call is TRBV29-1, the J call TRBJ1-2; weak D call: TRBD1 (5 bases). Trimming took off 5 bases at V and 6 bases at J, with 13 bases between the two ends. The germline V gene encodes CDR1 SQVTM and CDR2 ANQGSEA. The CDR3 runs 12 residues. The DNA for the CDR3 is TGCAGCGTTCGTTGGCAGGGTGATGGCTACACCTTC. Its protein product is CSVRWQGDGYTF.

The rearrangement links TRBV19 to TRBJ2-3; D may be TRBD1 (5 bases). Germline V lookup: CDR1 LNHDA, CDR2 SQIVND (reference sequence). The CDR3 is made up of 19 amino acids. Trimming removed 6 bases at V and 0 bases at J, with 25 bases between. CDR3 nucleotide sequence: TGTGCCAGTAGCCTACGCCAAAGGGGCGAAACCTCAAGCACAGATACGCAGTATTTT. Translating gives CASSLRQRGETSSTDTQYF.

The chain carries TRBV4-3 and TRBJ2-3, with 10 positions matching TRBD2. The CDR3 has 16 residues. Losses at the gene ends were 4 bases for V and 3 bases for J; bases not matched to a gene: 7. Germline lookup yields CDR1 LGHNA and CDR2 YSLEER. CDR3 residues: CASSPQLAGMTDTQYF. CDR3 DNA sequence: TGCGCCAGCAGCCCCCAACTAGCGGGGATGACAGATACGCAGTATTTT.

This rearrangement joins TRBV20-1 to TRBJ2-2; D is undetermined. Trimming shortened V by 5 bases and J by 9 bases, and 10 bases separated the two germline ends. From germline, CDR1 is DFQATT and CDR2 SNEGSKA (reference sequence). The CDR3 runs to 11 residues. Written as DNA, the CDR3 is TGCAGTGCTCCCGGTTACCGGGAGCTGTTTTTT. Encoded protein: CSAPGYRELFF.

V and J are TRBV5-1 and TRBJ1-1; TRBD1 might be the D (5 bases). CDR1 SGHRS and CDR2 YFSETQ come from the germline V gene. V gave up 0 bases and J gave up 1 base, with 7 bases separating them. CDR3 size: 14 residues. The DNA for the CDR3 is TGCGCCAGCAGCTTGGTTAGGGGGAACACTGAAGCTTTCTTT. Its protein product is CASSLVRGNTEAFF.

The rearrangement links TRBV7-9 to TRBJ2-3; 7 bases map to TRBD2. The ends lost 0 bases at V and 4 bases at J; junction bases unmatched: 1. The CDR3 has 14 amino acids. Germline-derived CDR1 and CDR2 are SEHNR and FQNEAQ (reference sequence). The CDR3 is CASSLAGGADTQYF. The DNA of the CDR3 is TGTGCCAGCAGCTTAGCGGGGGGGGCAGATACGCAGTATTTT. Filled out from reference TRBV7-9 and TRBJ2-3, the complete variable domain reads DTGVSQNPRHKITKRGQNVTFRCDPISEHNRLYWYRQTLGQGPEFLTYFQNEAQLEKSRLLSDRFSAERPKGSFSTLEIQRTEQGDSAMYLCASSLAGGADTQYFGPGTRLTVL.

The chain joins TRBV6-5 to TRBJ2-7, with 9 bases aligning to TRBD2. Germline lookup yields CDR1 MNHEY and CDR2 SVGAGI. This CDR3 has 15 residues. Trimming took 8 bases from V and 1 from J; bases not matched to a gene: 9. The CDR3 bases are TGTGCCAGCCTCCCAGCGGGGGGTTTTTCCTACGAGCAGTACTTC. Amino acids: CASLPAGGFSYEQYF.

The J gene is TRBJ2-6, the V gene TRBV30; D possibly corresponds to TRBD1 (6 bases). Germline-derived CDR1 and CDR2 are GTSNPN and SVGIG (reference sequence). The CDR3 runs 14 residues. The V end was cut by 2 bases, the J end by 4 bases, with 9 bases between. The CDR3 DNA sequence: TGTGCCTGGAGTCAGGGGCTCGGGGCCAACGTCCTGACTTTC. This encodes CAWSQGLGANVLTF.

This clone showed up just a few times. The chain combines TRBV3-1 (or the pseudogene TRBV3-2) with TRBJ1-6; 7 bases align to TRBD1. Germline assignment: CDR1 LGHDT and CDR2 YNNKEL (reference sequence). The CDR3 is made up of 15 amino acids. V gave up 1 base and J gave up 9 bases; unmatched junction bases: 6. CDR3 nucleotides: TGTGCCAGCAGCCAAGGGGTGACAGGGTCTTCACCCCTCCACTTT. Amino acids: CASSQGVTGSSPLHF.

The chain is built from TRBV6-5 and TRBJ1-1, with D tentatively TRBD1 (6 bases). V was pared by 2 bases and J by 4 bases, with 14 bases between. CDR3 length equals 15 residues. The germline CDR1 and CDR2 sequences are MNHEY and SVGAGI. The CDR3, as DNA: TGTGCCAGCAGTTACGGGCGGGGGCTCGGCACTGAAGCTTTCTTT. Its protein is CASSYGRGLGTEAFF.

The rearrangement links TRBV25-1 to TRBJ1-6; D not certain. The length of the CDR3 is 13 residues. Trimming removed 9 bases at V and 10 bases at J, with 16 bases between. The germline V gene has CDR1 MGHDK and CDR2 SYGVNS. CDR3 DNA sequence: TGTGCCAGAGGGTCTTTCGAGGGATCACCCCTCCACTTT. It specifies CARGSFEGSPLHF.

The chain carries TRBV30 and TRBJ2-3; 8 nucleotides agree with TRBD2. V lost 3 bases to trimming and J lost 2 bases; unmatched junction nucleotides: 19. Germline V gives CDR1 GTSNPN, CDR2 SVGIG (reference sequence). The CDR3 has 19 amino acids. The CDR3 DNA sequence: TGTGCCTGGAGCCCCATGCCGTCACTAGCGGACTCCTCCACAGATACGCAGTATTTT. Translation gives CAWSPMPSLADSSTDTQYF.

The chain has TRBV11-3 and TRBJ2-3, with a weak D call TRBD1 (6 bases). Between the trimmed V and J ends, which lost 6 bases and 3 bases, there was a span of 10 bases. The CDR3 has 13 residues. The germline gives CDR1 SGHNT, CDR2 YENEEA. The CDR3 sequence: CASSLQGTDTQYF. The CDR3 bases are TGTGCCAGCAGTCTACAGGGTACAGATACGCAGTATTTT.

J is TRBJ1-2 and V is TRBV9, with a tentative D call TRBD1 (5 bases). The CDR3 sequence is 14 residues long. Germline lookup yields CDR1 SGDLS and CDR2 YYNGEE. The V end lost 0 bases, the J end lost 4 bases, and 10 bases lay between the germline ends. In DNA, the CDR3 is TGTGCCAGCAGCGTAGTGGGGGGAAGCTATGGCTACACCTTC. Its protein is CASSVVGGSYGYTF. The full variable domain, with the rest looked up from reference TRBV9 and TRBJ1-2, is DSGVTQTPKHLITATGQRVTLRCSPRSGDLSVYWYQQSLDQGLQFLIQYYNGEERAKGNILERFSAQQFPDLHSELNLSSLELGDSALYFCASSVVGGSYGYTFGSGTRLTVV.

This chain joins TRBV27 and TRBJ2-2; D perhaps matches TRBD2 (5 bases). The CDR3 is 18 residues long. The V end lost 1 base, the J end lost 6 bases, and 21 bases lay between the germline ends. Germline lookup yields CDR1 MNHEY and CDR2 SMNVEV (reference sequence). CDR3 nucleotides: TGTGCCAGCAGTTTATATAGTCGGGTCACCCTAGCAGCCGGGGAGCTGTTTTTT. Protein product: CASSLYSRVTLAAGELFF.

This chain links TRBV19 with TRBJ2-6, with D possibly TRBD1 on 7 matching bases. Germline assignment: CDR1 LNHDA and CDR2 SQIVND (reference sequence). The V end lost 5 bases, the J end lost 0 bases, and 14 bases lay between the germline ends. This CDR3 is built from 17 residues. CDR3 coding DNA: TGTGCCAGTAGTCCAGCAGGGGGGTTCTCTGGGGCCAACGTCCTGACTTTC. This encodes CASSPAGGFSGANVLTF. Full variable domain (remainder filled in from reference TRBV19 and TRBJ2-6): DGGITQSPKYLFRKEGQNVTLSCEQNLNHDAMYWYRQDPGQGLRLIYYSQIVNDFQKGDIAEGYSVSREKKESFPLTVTSAQKNPTAFYLCASSPAGGFSGANVLTFGAGSRLTVL.

The chain uses TRBV5-1 and TRBJ2-1, with TRBD2 matching 7 bases. In germline, CDR1 is SGHRS, CDR2 YFSETQ. The trim removed 2 bases at V and 5 bases at J, leaving 4 bases unmatched. The CDR3 is made up of 14 amino acids. The DNA for the CDR3 is TGCGCCAGCAGCTTAGCGGGGACCGACAATGAGCAGTTCTTC. Its protein is CASSLAGTDNEQFF.

On this clone itself: Its ends do not fully match the called genes, so a read error is possible. The V and J genes are TRBV2 and TRBJ2-7; 7 bases align to TRBD1. Germline CDR1 reads SNHLY; CDR2 reads FYNNEI. This CDR3 comprises 15 residues. This CDR3 reads CASREGTAASYEQYF. CDR3 coding DNA: TGTGCCAGCAGAGAAGGGACAGCGGCATCCTACGAGCAGTACTTC.

This chain links TRBV5-1 with TRBJ2-3, with D maybe TRBD1 (6 bases). The ends were cut back, 0 bases at V and 4 bases at J, with 9 bases in the middle. Germline CDR1 and CDR2: SGHRS and YFSETQ. CDR3 length: 14 residues. The CDR3 DNA follows: TGCGCCAGCAGCTTGGTTTACAGGGCAGATACGCAGTATTTT. Its translation: CASSLVYRADTQYF.

In DNA form, the CDR3 reads TGTGCCAGCAGCTTTATCTCTGACAGGGGGTCCGAGCAGTACTTC. Protein sequence: CASSFISDRGSEQYF. This chain links TRBV5-6 with TRBJ2-7; 9 bases map to TRBD1. Germline CDR1 SGHDT, CDR2 YYEEEE. The CDR3 length is 15 residues. The V and J ends lost 2 bases and 6 bases, in that order; junction bases with no gene match: 9.

This clone was observed a few times. This chain joins TRBV5-1 and TRBJ2-5, with 9 bases aligning to TRBD2. CDR3 length: 16 amino acids. V lost 2 bases to trimming and J lost 4 bases; unmatched junction nucleotides: 9. Germline CDR1 reads SGHRS; CDR2 reads YFSETQ. CDR3 amino acids: CASSLRSGGAPETQYF. DNA for the CDR3: TGCGCCAGCAGCTTACGTAGCGGGGGAGCTCCAGAGACCCAGTACTTC.

J is TRBJ1-4 and V is TRBV27; D is perhaps TRBD1 (6 bases). The length of the CDR3 is 16 residues. Germline-derived CDR1 and CDR2 are MNHEY and SMNVEV (reference sequence). Trimming shortened V by 8 bases and J by 6 bases, and 22 bases separated the two germline ends. The CDR3 protein is CASGRGPKEPYEKLFF. In DNA form, the CDR3 reads TGTGCCAGCGGCAGGGGCCCGAAGGAGCCTTATGAAAAACTGTTTTTT.

The chain recombines TRBV12-3 or TRBV12-4 with TRBJ2-1; D perhaps matches TRBD2 (5 bases). V shed 4 bases and J shed 9 bases, with 10 bases lying between them. The CDR3 is 12 amino acids. Here the CDR3 DNA reads TGTGCCAGCAGTTACCGACGGGGTGAGCAGTTCTTC. Its protein product is CASSYRRGEQFF.

This chain uses TRBV4-3 with TRBJ1-3; D is perhaps TRBD1 (6 bases). V dropped 3 bases and J dropped 0 bases, with 12 bases sitting between them. The CDR3 extends over 16 amino acids. Germline loops: CDR1 LGHNA, CDR2 YSLEER. CDR3 DNA sequence: TGCGCCAGCAGCCATACCTACAGGGTCTCTGGAAACACCATATATTTT. It is translated as CASSHTYRVSGNTIYF.

The V call is TRBV6-5, the J call TRBJ2-5, with a weak D call TRBD1 (5 bases). The CDR3 loop spans 13 amino acids. The germline gives CDR1 MNHEY, CDR2 SVGAGI. V gave up 6 bases and J gave up 3 bases, with 11 bases separating them. The CDR3 DNA reads TGTGCCAGCAGCCTTTTAGGGGAAGAGACCCAGTACTTC. Protein product: CASSLLGEETQYF.

This chain connects TRBV6-5 to TRBJ2-5, with TRBD2 as a possible D gene (5 bases). V gave up 2 bases and J gave up 2 bases, with 9 bases separating them. Per germline, CDR1 MNHEY and CDR2 SVGAGI. CDR3 length: 14 amino acids. CDR3 DNA: TGTGCCAGCAGTTACGTCGGGGAACAAGAGACCCAGTACTTC. Encoded protein: CASSYVGEQETQYF.

V gene TRBV5-4 combines with J gene TRBJ1-1, with 7 positions matching TRBD1. V dropped 4 bases and J dropped 0; count of bases not matched to a gene: 6. CDR3 size: 15 residues. CDR1 SGHNT and CDR2 YYREEE come from the germline V gene (reference sequence). The CDR3 DNA reads as TGTGCCAGCAGCCATGGTCAGGGGGTGAACACTGAAGCTTTCTTT. It translates to CASSHGQGVNTEAFF.